This T cell receptor beta chain was recovered during a study of OX40 agonist ivuxolimab in advanced cancers. Per germline, CDR1 SEHNR and CDR2 FQNEAQ (reference sequence). This CDR3 spans 17 amino acids. The ends lost 5 bases at V and 0 bases at J; junction bases unmatched: 5. Profiling relied on immunoSEQ multiplex PCR, and the TCRdb table lists in-frame clones only, not all of them. The data contain around 63,000 clones, around 87% of them seen just once; the ten biggest clones take up 9.5% to 14%. The cohort excluded patients with autoimmune disease history or systemic immunosuppression. The chain uses TRBV7-9 and TRBJ2-1; 12 bases fit TRBD1. The material sequenced was CD4+ or CD8+ T cells sorted from blood, taken in a trial of the OX40 agonist ivuxolimab. The TCR originated in an adult with an advanced solid tumor such as melanoma, head and neck, liver or kidney cancer. The CDR3: CASSPGQGAISYNEQFF. DNA for the CDR3: TGTGCCAGCAGCCCGGGACAGGGGGCAATCTCCTACAATGAGCAGTTCTTC. Complete variable domain (other parts from reference TRBV7-9 and TRBJ2-1): DTGVSQNPRHKITKRGQNVTFRCDPISEHNRLYWYRQTLGQGPEFLTYFQNEAQLEKSRLLSDRFSAERPKGSFSTLEIQRTEQGDSAMYLCASSPGQGAISYNEQFFGPGTRLTVL.